This T cell receptor (beta chain) emerged from a study of CD8 T cells in ankylosing spondylitis. Findings of the study overall: Characteristic, it appeared, of ankylosing spondylitis blood was a TCR beta motif of about eight highly homologous variants. Reactive arthritis synovial fluid and blood previously showed some of these motif variants. Disease-linked clones bore a CD8+ phenotype, appearing relatively rarely in peripheral blood. It was reported that disease-linked clones were significantly enriched in matched ankylosing spondylitis synovial fluid.

5'-RACE, quantitative and with molecular barcodes, yielded the TCR beta libraries. TCRdb independently ran MiXCR on the 5' RACE reads; one entry per CDR3 protein. The data hold about 200,000 distinct CDR3 sequences, with around 7.9% observed a single time. This clonotype was observed many times. Its specificity is unknown. The CDR3 totals 15 residues. Germline V gives CDR1 SGHRS, CDR2 YFSETQ. Trimming removed 0 bases at V and 4 bases at J, with 11 bases between. This chain links TRBV5-1 with TRBJ2-1; the D gene is possibly TRBD1 (6 bases). What was sequenced was blood, either unsorted or a sorted T cell fraction (not recorded which). The sequence was collected from a male donor with ankylosing spondylitis. CDR3 coding DNA: TGCGCCAGCAGCTTGGAACAGGGATTATACAATGAGCAGTTCTTC. Its protein is CASSLEQGLYNEQFF.